This T cell receptor (beta chain) was profiled in a study of shared clonotypes between healthy human individuals. Study information: The donor group consisted of a couple of women and a few men, aged 18 to 49. Plates per donor: three CD4 naive, three CD4 memory, two CD8 naive, one CD8 memory.

Only CD45RO-negative cells positively selected for CCR7 counted as naive CD8 cells, so terminally differentiated effector memory CD45RA+ cells were excluded. The study, taken as a whole, reports: When compared with the clonotypes that were shared by all four sorted-subset donors, the non-shared clonotypes turned out to have lower generation probabilities. Memory subsets generally showed smaller estimated richness than naive subsets did.

Profiled with immunoSEQ multiplex PCR; TCRdb holds only in-frame clones, not every one. Of around 2,000,000 clones in the sample, about 95% were seen once. This clone came up once. The antigen is undetermined. V lost 4 bases to trimming and J lost 2 bases; unmatched junction nucleotides: 5. The CDR3 runs 15 residues. The V gene's germline CDR1 is MNHNY and CDR2 SVGAGI (reference sequence). Sequencing used naive CD8+ T cells sorted from blood. The origin of this receptor is a man younger than 35 in good health. The chain carries TRBV6-6 and TRBJ2-3; 8 positions agree with TRBD1. The CDR3 DNA follows: TGTGCCAGCAGTTCGACAGGGGCTTTCACAGATACGCAGTATTTT. Its translation: CASSSTGAFTDTQYF.